The present entry profiles one T cell receptor beta chain with its context. Its target is not known. The data stem from a study of graft-versus-host responses after intestinal transplantation. CDR3 length: 16 amino acids. Trimming stripped 1 base from V and 4 bases from J, with 14 bases between. Germline V gene sequence: CDR1 MGHRA, CDR2 YSYEKL. TCRdb keeps only in-frame clones here, not all; method: immunoSEQ multiplex PCR. Seen here are some 130,000 clones, roughly 96% observed once, and the top ten hold over 2.5%. Sequenced material: unstimulated CD8+ T cells sorted from spleen or lymph node cells, taken before intestinal transplant. J is TRBJ2-1 and V is TRBV4-1, with D maybe TRBD2 (6 bases). The receptor was derived from a human donor who received an intestinal transplant. The CDR3 here is CASSQVQAGWYNEQFF. The CDR3 coding sequence is TGCGCCAGCAGCCAAGTCCAAGCGGGTTGGTACAATGAGCAGTTCTTC.